This T cell receptor (beta chain) is drawn from a study of T cell responses to AZD1222 COVID-19 vaccine (TCRdb year 2021). For the study in its entirety: AZD1222 recipients given second doses at about 4 weeks or at about 12 weeks were pooled, since spike-specific TCR depth and breadth were not found to differ between the two schedules. A total of over 230 trial participants underwent TCR sequencing, of whom about 200 had received two doses of AZD1222 and around 26 had received two doses of the MenACWY control vaccine. Trial participants were enrolled by age into 18-55, 56-69 and 70-plus year subgroups, with 148, 28 and 57 TCR-sequenced participants respectively.

The CDR3 regions of human TCRbeta chains were subjected to immunosequencing. Concerning the study's data processing: Repertoire TCRs were matched against a reference library of SARS-CoV-2-specific TCRs generated with the MIRA antigen-specificity platform. Breadth was defined as the fraction of unique TCRs that were SARS-CoV-2-associated, and depth was defined as the fraction of total T cells that were SARS-CoV-2-associated. Each spike-specific TCR was assigned to its reactive spike region and to a CD4 or CD8 class using the MIRA data. Log10-transformed breadth and depth values were compared by one-way ANOVA with Sidak's multiple comparisons tests. TCRdb retrieved this table from immuneACCESS and kept in-frame rearrangements only. Not all clones are present; in checked studies, unresolved V genes account for under half, and no reason is known for the remainder. V and J calls and clone size are given by that table; D and trimming were obtained from the DNA. In all, the sample holds over 150,000 clones, and approximately 90% of those were seen once. Roughly 2.9% of the sample is held by the ten biggest clonotypes.

The full study reports these points: Nearly half of unique spike-specific TCRs reportedly recognized epitopes outside regions mutated in the B.1.351 and B.1.1.7 variants. Because no day 14 peak-response samples were available, the repertoires could be characterized only after the peak T cell response. Conclusions about previously exposed vaccinees are limited because only a handful of AZD1222 recipients were SARS-CoV-2 seropositive at baseline. The whole spike protein was spanned by vaccine-associated CD4 TCRs, and dominant responses were seen in regions 160-218 and 743-854. After two AZD1222 doses, spike-specific TCR breadth and depth were significantly higher than at day 0 and than in MenACWY recipients. In the small 56-69-year group, the increase in depth fell short of significance, most likely because of low power. Participants were mostly white British and included more females than males, and it was suggested by the authors that clonal diversity may have been underestimated.

What this sample's time point label stands for: baseline before first vaccination. Vaccinee samples came from UK trials COV001 and COV002, including a single-blind randomized controlled phase 2/3 trial of AZD1222 (ChAdOx1 nCoV-19) in healthy adults. For TCRbeta chain sequencing, PBMC samples were collected from trial participants at day 0 and at day 28 after the second dose. As concerns this clone: Its antigen target is currently unknown. Qualities for individual bases were not recorded, and no much larger clone is one base off.

CDR1 and CDR2 were assigned from the germline V gene as SGHDT and YYEEEE. From the cysteine up to the phenylalanine, the CDR3 has a length of 15 residues. The only DNA kept is the CDR3, 45 bases in frame from the first base. A distance of 11 bases separates the germline ends of V and J, which lose 4 bases and 0 bases respectively. The TCR originated in an adult in good health. The material was peripheral blood, obtained on day 0 of AZD1222 vaccination. The chain joins TRBV5-6 to TRBJ1-3, with the identity of the D gene unclear. This receptor has the CDR3 CASSAQGSSGNTIYF. The nucleotide sequence is TGTGCCAGCAGCGCACAAGGGAGCTCTGGAAACACCATATATTTT.